What follows are 29 T cell receptor beta chains derived from one specimen sequenced in a study of control samples from healthy donors and cancer patients. Assay used: immunoSEQ multiplex PCR; TCRdb lists only in-frame clones, some missing. The sample carries about 160,000 clones, over 95% recorded once. Sequenced input: blood. All receptors come from a woman in her twenties or thirties in good health.

The chain carries TRBV2 and TRBJ1-6, with D maybe TRBD1 (5 bases). CDR1 SNHLY and CDR2 FYNNEI come from the germline V gene. The CDR3 sequence is 18 residues long. Trimming pared 5 bases from V and 6 bases from J, leaving 23 bases between. The CDR3 DNA reads as TGTGCCAGCAGTTTGGGGACTGCTTGGGTTCGCGGTAATTCACCCCTCCACTTT. Translating it yields CASSLGTAWVRGNSPLHF.

CDR3 DNA sequence: TGTGCCAGCAGTGACGGACTAGGAAGTGGAGATACGCAGTATTTT. Amino acids: CASSDGLGSGDTQYF. The rearrangement joins TRBV6-1 to TRBJ2-3; 7 bases align to TRBD2. Germline V gene lookup returns CDR1 MNHNS and CDR2 SASEGT. CDR3 length: 15 residues. J was trimmed by 5 bases and V by 3 bases; bases with no gene match: 8.

In DNA form, the CDR3 reads TGTGCCAGCTCACCCTCTCGAGGGGTCCAAGAGACCCAGTACTTC. Encoded protein: CASSPSRGVQETQYF. The chain recombines TRBV18 with TRBJ2-5; D possibly uses TRBD1 or TRBD2 (5 bases each). Trimming left V 3 bases short and J 1 base short, with 12 bases between. The CDR3 consists of 15 residues. Germline-derived CDR1 and CDR2 are KGHSH and LQKENI.

The chain joins TRBV6-5 to TRBJ2-7; a possible D gene is TRBD2 (5 bases). Germline assignment: CDR1 MNHEY and CDR2 SVGAGI. V was clipped by 6 bases and J by 3 bases, with 9 bases between them. There are 12 residues in the CDR3. The CDR3 here is CASSLAGYEQYF. In DNA form, the CDR3 reads TGTGCCAGCAGCCTAGCCGGCTACGAGCAGTACTTC.

The gene calls are TRBV27 and TRBJ2-1; D remains unclear. With 5 bases removed from V and 10 bases from J, the gap between germline ends came to 15 bases. Germline values: CDR1 MNHEY, CDR2 SMNVEV (reference sequence). The CDR3 runs 13 residues. Here the CDR3 reads CASSNTRLSEQFF. DNA for the CDR3: TGTGCCAGCAGTAACACAAGACTCTCCGAGCAGTTCTTC.

The chain is built from TRBV5-5 and TRBJ1-3; TRBD1 aligns across 9 bases. There are 15 residues in the CDR3. Germline CDR1 SGHKS, CDR2 YYEKEE (reference sequence). V gave up 4 bases and J gave up 7 bases; unmatched junction bases: 9. The CDR3 is CASSRGTGKGNTIYF. In DNA, the CDR3 is TGTGCCAGCAGCCGGGGGACAGGGAAAGGTAACACCATATATTTT.

This chain links TRBV5-1 with TRBJ1-2; no definite D call. Germline V gene data show CDR1 as SGHRS and CDR2 as YFSETQ. This CDR3 has 14 residues. Trimming took off 4 bases at V and 4 bases at J, with 14 bases between the two ends. The CDR3, as DNA: TGCGCCAGCAGCACAAGGACGGGGAGCTATGGCTACACCTTC. Amino acids: CASSTRTGSYGYTF.

The gene calls are TRBV11-3 and TRBJ2-3; D perhaps matches TRBD2 (6 bases). V lost 4 bases and J lost 1, with 18 bases in between. The length of the CDR3 is 17 residues. From germline, CDR1 is SGHNT and CDR2 YENEEA. The CDR3, as DNA: TGTGCCAGCAGCTCAGGAGGAGGGGCAAGCCGCACAGATACGCAGTATTTT. Residues: CASSSGGGASRTDTQYF. Using reference TRBV11-3 and TRBJ2-3 for the parts outside the CDR3, the full variable domain is EAGVVQSPRYKIIEKKQPVAFWCNPISGHNTLYWYLQNLGQGPELLIRYENEEAVDDSQLPKDRFSAERLKGVDSTLKIQPAELGDSAVYLCASSSGGGASRTDTQYFGPGTRLTVL.

The chain recombines TRBV19 with TRBJ2-7; D is possibly TRBD2 (5 bases). The length of the CDR3 is 14 residues. The V end lost 5 bases, the J end lost 2 bases, and 13 bases lay between the germline ends. CDR1 and CDR2 (germline): LNHDA, SQIVND (reference sequence). The chain's CDR3 is CASSESGKAYEQYF. The CDR3 region has the DNA TGTGCCAGTAGTGAATCCGGGAAGGCCTACGAGCAGTACTTC.

The chain carries TRBV2 and TRBJ1-4; D is unclear. V was clipped by 2 bases and J by 7 bases, with 11 bases between them. The CDR3 spans 14 residues. CDR1 is SNHLY, CDR2 FYNNEI, per germline. The CDR3 nucleotides are TGTGCCAGCAGTGAACTGGGCCGTTTTGAAAAACTGTTTTTT. As protein: CASSELGRFEKLFF.

The chain joins TRBV18 to TRBJ2-5, with D tentatively TRBD1 (6 bases). V dropped 0 bases and J dropped 3 bases, with 11 bases sitting between them. The CDR3 runs to 15 residues. The germline V gene encodes CDR1 KGHSH and CDR2 LQKENI. The CDR3 DNA is TGTGCCAGCTCACCACCGAACAGGGAAAAAGAGACCCAGTACTTC. Translating it yields CASSPPNREKETQYF.

The chain recombines TRBV28 with TRBJ1-3; D is ambiguous. The CDR3 runs to 13 residues. Trimming pared 4 bases from V and 2 bases from J, leaving 6 bases between. From germline, CDR1 is MDHEN and CDR2 SYDVKM. The CDR3 loop reads CASSWQAGNTIYF. DNA of the CDR3: TGTGCCAGCAGTTGGCAGGCTGGAAACACCATATATTTT.

This clone occurred once. The genes are TRBV5-5 and TRBJ2-2, with no clear D. This CDR3 is built from 13 residues. Deletions cut 2 bases from V and 3 bases from J, with 5 bases between. Germline assignment: CDR1 SGHKS and CDR2 YYEKEE (reference sequence). CDR3 nucleotide sequence: TGTGCCAGCAGCTTACTGGACACCGGGGAGCTGTTTTTT. It yields the protein CASSLLDTGELFF.

The chain employs TRBV28 and TRBJ2-2; no reliable D call. Germline V CDR1 and CDR2: MDHEN, SYDVKM. V was shortened by 3 bases and J by 8 bases, with 10 bases between the two germline ends. The CDR3 has 13 amino acids. The CDR3 loop is CASSLLVTGELFF. The CDR3 region has the DNA TGTGCCAGCAGTTTGCTCGTAACGGGGGAGCTGTTTTTT. The variable domain in full, completed from reference TRBV28 and TRBJ2-2, reads DVKVTQSSRYLVKRTGEKVFLECVQDMDHENMFWYRQDPGLGLRLIYFSYDVKMKEKGDIPEGYSVSREKKERFSLILESASTNQTSMYLCASSLLVTGELFFGEGSRLTVL.

The chain has TRBV30 and TRBJ1-4, with a tentative D call TRBD1 (6 bases). Germline assignment: CDR1 GTSNPN and CDR2 SVGIG (reference sequence). With 7 bases removed from V and 10 bases from J, the gap between germline ends came to 19 bases. CDR3 size: 13 residues. The CDR3: CAFLRGAEGKLFF. The DNA for the CDR3 is TGTGCCTTCCTAAGGGGGGCCGAAGGAAAACTGTTTTTT.

This clone was seen only once. This sample also contains other DNA sequences that code for the same CDR3. The genes are TRBV28 and TRBJ2-7, with a weak D call TRBD2 (5 bases). CDR3 length equals 13 residues. The V end was cut by 5 bases, the J end by 1 base, with 9 bases between. CDR1 and CDR2 (germline): MDHEN, SYDVKM. The CDR3 region has the DNA TGTGCCAGCAGTCTCGCGGGTTCCTACGAGCAGTACTTC. The encoded protein is CASSLAGSYEQYF.

This chain joins TRBV2 and TRBJ2-5, with 8 bases aligning to TRBD1. Germline CDR1 and CDR2: SNHLY and FYNNEI. V lost 4 bases to trimming and J lost 5 bases; unmatched junction nucleotides: 0. The CDR3 runs to 12 residues. CDR3 in DNA: TGTGCCAGCAGTGGACAGGGGGAGACCCAGTACTTC. Its protein is CASSGQGETQYF.

The chain joins TRBV3-1 (or the pseudogene TRBV3-2) to TRBJ1-5; a possible D gene is TRBD1 (5 bases). V gave up 6 bases and J gave up 6 bases, with 12 bases separating them. The CDR3 is 13 amino acids. The V gene's germline CDR1 is LGHDT and CDR2 YNNKEL (reference sequence). CDR3 amino acids: CASSDRGSQPQHF. The CDR3 bases are TGTGCCAGCAGTGATAGGGGTTCTCAGCCCCAGCATTTT.

This chain joins TRBV18 and TRBJ2-7, with unresolved D. CDR3 length equals 14 residues. V was pared by 1 base and J by 4 bases, with 11 bases between. Germline CDR1 and CDR2: KGHSH and LQKENI. This CDR3 reads CASSPLDPRYEQYF. The CDR3 DNA is TGTGCCAGCTCACCACTGGACCCCCGGTACGAGCAGTACTTC.

V gene TRBV7-2 combines with J gene TRBJ1-2; D gene ambiguous. CDR1 is SGHTA, CDR2 FQGNSA, per germline. CDR3 length: 13 amino acids. Trimming cost V 1 base and J 4 bases, with 7 bases left between them. The CDR3 region has the DNA TGTGCCAGCAGCTTAGACGGCAGCTATGGCTACACCTTC. It yields the protein CASSLDGSYGYTF.

V is TRBV9 and J is TRBJ1-6; 12 bases match TRBD1. V shed 4 bases, J shed 10 bases, and the junction held 15 bases outside the gene matches. The CDR3 contains 18 residues. Germline V gene lookup returns CDR1 SGDLS and CDR2 YYNGEE. In nucleotides, the CDR3 is TGTGCCAGCAGCCCTAAGTCCGGGACAGGGGGCCGATGGTCACCCCTCCACTTT. It encodes CASSPKSGTGGRWSPLHF.

In DNA form, the CDR3 reads TGTGCCACCAGTGATCCGGGGATGGCAGATACGCAGTATTTT. Its protein product is CATSDPGMADTQYF. The rearrangement links TRBV24-1 to TRBJ2-3, with a tentative D call TRBD2 (5 bases). Germline values: CDR1 KGHDR, CDR2 SFDVKD. V lost 3 bases and J lost 4, with 10 bases in between. This CDR3 contains 14 residues.

This chain links TRBV4-2 with TRBJ1-6; TRBD1 agrees at 7 bases. Germline V gene lookup returns CDR1 LGHNA and CDR2 YNFKEQ. With 0 bases clipped from V and 7 bases from J, the junction kept 9 bases outside the gene matches. This CDR3 contains 17 residues. The CDR3 sequence is CASSQDSRQGVNSPLHF. For the CDR3, the DNA is TGTGCCAGCAGCCAAGATTCGAGGCAGGGGGTAAATTCACCCCTCCACTTT.

This clone showed up just once. The V call is TRBV28, the J call TRBJ1-4; the D gene is possibly TRBD1 (5 bases). V gave up 1 base and J gave up 6 bases, with 9 bases separating them. The CDR3 consists of 14 residues. CDR1 and CDR2 (germline): MDHEN, SYDVKM. CDR3 residues: CASSLLGGDEKLFF. In DNA, the CDR3 is TGTGCCAGCAGTTTATTAGGAGGGGATGAAAAACTGTTTTTT. Full variable domain (outside the CDR3, taken from reference TRBV28 and TRBJ1-4): DVKVTQSSRYLVKRTGEKVFLECVQDMDHENMFWYRQDPGLGLRLIYFSYDVKMKEKGDIPEGYSVSREKKERFSLILESASTNQTSMYLCASSLLGGDEKLFFGSGTQLSVL.

The chain couples TRBV10-1 to TRBJ2-5; tentative D call: TRBD2 (5 bases). CDR1 and CDR2 from the germline V gene are WNHNN and SYGVQD (reference sequence). With 5 bases removed from V and 1 base from J, the gap between germline ends came to 11 bases. CDR3 length equals 14 residues. CDR3 amino acids: CASSSTDSQETQYF. CDR3 in DNA: TGCGCCAGCAGTTCGACGGACTCCCAAGAGACCCAGTACTTC.

The chain is built from TRBV19 and TRBJ1-1; D might be TRBD1 (6 bases). V lost 1 base to trimming and J lost 0 bases, with 15 bases between them. The length of the CDR3 is 17 residues. Per the germline V gene, CDR1 is LNHDA and CDR2 is SQIVND (reference sequence). The CDR3, as DNA: TGTGCCAGTAGTATAGGGTACAGGGCAGGGTTGAACACTGAAGCTTTCTTT. It codes for CASSIGYRAGLNTEAFF.

CDR3 residues: CASALPGGSGSTDTQYF. The CDR3, as DNA: TGTGCCAGCGCCCTGCCCGGTGGTAGCGGTAGCACAGATACGCAGTATTTT. The chain combines TRBV28 with TRBJ2-3; maybe TRBD2 (6 bases). Trimming pared 8 bases from V and 0 bases from J, leaving 21 bases between. The CDR3 has 17 amino acids. CDR1 and CDR2 from the germline V gene are MDHEN and SYDVKM.

The V and J genes are TRBV6-4 and TRBJ2-2; TRBD1 might be the D (6 bases). Germline CDR1 and CDR2: MRHNA and SNTAGT. V was pared by 5 bases and J by 4 bases, with 8 bases between. The CDR3 has 13 residues. CDR3 in amino acids: CASSSGVTGELFF. The CDR3 DNA is TGTGCCAGCAGTTCAGGGGTCACCGGGGAGCTGTTTTTT.

This chain links TRBV7-9 with TRBJ2-1, with 9 bases that match TRBD2. CDR1 and CDR2 (germline): SEHNR, FQNEAQ (reference sequence). V gave up 4 bases and J gave up 5 bases; unmatched junction bases: 12. This CDR3 has 17 residues. CDR3 coding DNA: TGTGCCAGCAGCTCCAGTAAAGCGGGGGGCCCGAACAATGAGCAGTTCTTC. Translated, it gives CASSSSKAGGPNNEQFF.